Following are 3 T cell receptor beta chains from one sample sequenced in a study of memory CD4+ T cells and cytomegalovirus serostatus. Single viable CD3+CD4+CD8-CD45RO+ cells were sorted as the memory CD4+ T cells. Generated by immunoSEQ multiplex PCR, the TCRdb table keeps only in-frame clones and is missing some. The sample records 50,000 to 65,000 clones, 77% being singletons. Sample: memory CD4+ T cells from blood. Every receptor here comes from an adult in good health and CMV-seronegative.

The chain combines TRBV30 with TRBJ1-4; D is possibly TRBD1 (5 bases). CDR1 GTSNPN and CDR2 SVGIG come from the germline V gene (reference sequence). V was clipped by 3 bases and J by 7 bases, with 18 bases between them. This CDR3 spans 15 amino acids. CDR3 in DNA: TGTGCCTGGAGCCCAACGACAGTGAGGGGTGAAAAACTGTTTTTT. Its translation: CAWSPTTVRGEKLFF.

On this clone: At one end the junction does not follow the germline gene, possibly because of a read error. The chain recombines TRBV7-7 with TRBJ2-5; no firm D call. This CDR3 region has 13 residues. The V gene's germline CDR1 is SSHAT and CDR2 FNYEAQ (reference sequence). CDR3 amino acids: CASSLGSSETQYF. The DNA of the CDR3 is TGTGCTAGCAGCTTAGGGTCATCAGAGACCCAGTACTTC.

The rearrangement joins TRBV9 to TRBJ1-5; a possible D gene is TRBD1 (6 bases). V lost 0 bases and J lost 6, with 13 bases in between. The CDR3 loop spans 15 amino acids. CDR1 and CDR2 (germline): SGDLS, YYNGEE. For the CDR3, the DNA is TGTGCCAGCAGCGTAGGGGGGGGGCAGGGTCAGCCCCAGCATTTT. Amino acid sequence: CASSVGGGQGQPQHF.